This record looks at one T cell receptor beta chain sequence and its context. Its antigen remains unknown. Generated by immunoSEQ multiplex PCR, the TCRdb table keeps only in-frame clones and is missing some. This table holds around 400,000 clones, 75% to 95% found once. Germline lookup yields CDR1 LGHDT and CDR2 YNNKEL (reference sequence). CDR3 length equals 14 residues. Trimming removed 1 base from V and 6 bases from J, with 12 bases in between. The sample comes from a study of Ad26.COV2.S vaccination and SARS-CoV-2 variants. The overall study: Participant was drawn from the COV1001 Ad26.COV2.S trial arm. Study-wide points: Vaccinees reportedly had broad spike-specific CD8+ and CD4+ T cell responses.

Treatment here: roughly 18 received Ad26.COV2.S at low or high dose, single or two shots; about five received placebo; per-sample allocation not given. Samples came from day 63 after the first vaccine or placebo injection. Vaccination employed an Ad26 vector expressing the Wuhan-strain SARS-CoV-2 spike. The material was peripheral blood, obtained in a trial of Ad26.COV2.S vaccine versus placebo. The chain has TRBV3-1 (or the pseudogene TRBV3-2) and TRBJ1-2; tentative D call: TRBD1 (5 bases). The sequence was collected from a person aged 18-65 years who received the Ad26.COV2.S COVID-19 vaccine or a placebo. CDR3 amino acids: CASSQVLGPNGYTF. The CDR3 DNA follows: TGTGCCAGCAGCCAAGTGTTGGGGCCCAATGGCTACACCTTC.